What follows is one TCR beta chain and its context. Its specificity is not known. Time point here: week 23, last vaccination. Every vaccination contained 300 ug of the mutant IDH1 20-mer peptide and was paired with topical imiquimod. The repertoire was sequenced with immunoSEQ multiplex PCR; TCRdb's copy has only in-frame clones and lacks some. The sample has tens of thousands of clones; around 90% are singletons. The entry originates in a study of a mutant IDH1 vaccine in newly diagnosed glioma. Across the study: Investigators started vaccination 4-6 weeks after radiotherapy alone, or with temozolomide cycles. Patients got radiotherapy, temozolomide, or both beforehand, and most got both.

The CDR3 spans 16 residues. Trimming took 4 bases from V and 2 from J, leaving 18 bases between them. Germline lookup yields CDR1 SGHNT and CDR2 YENEEA. The TCR originated in a man between 50 and 59 years old with glioma. The V and J genes are TRBV11-3 and TRBJ2-7; TRBD2 is a possible D gene (5 bases). Sequenced material: PBMCs, taken from a glioma patient whose treatment included an IDH1 peptide vaccine. CDR3 sequence (DNA): TGTGCCAGCAGCTCCACGAGGGAACAGAAGACCTACGAGCAGTACTTC. It translates to CASSSTREQKTYEQYF.